The clone carrying this TCR beta chain was observed a few times. This sample was taken from a study of response to subunit inactivated influenza vaccine. TCRdb reanalysed the RT-PCR reads using MiXCR and keeps one entry per CDR3 protein. The data contain hundreds of thousands of distinct CDR3 sequences, 10% to 15% of them seen just once; the ten biggest clones take up more than 8.5%. The germline V and J ends were trimmed by 2 bases and 2 bases, with 10 bases remaining between them. This CDR3 spans 15 amino acids. The germline CDR1 and CDR2 sequences are SGHTA and FQGNSA. The source is a man in his fifties or sixties who received an inactivated influenza vaccine. This specimen consisted of PBMCs from blood, obtained on the day of vaccination. The chain carries TRBV7-2 and TRBJ1-5, with no clear D. The CDR3 nucleotides are TGTGCCAGCAGCTTATCCGGGGTCGGCAATCAGCCCCAGCATTTT. Protein sequence: CASSLSGVGNQPQHF. The variable domain in full, completed from reference TRBV7-2 and TRBJ1-5, reads GAGVSQSPSNKVTEKGKDVELRCDPISGHTALYWYRQSLGQGLEFLIYFQGNSAPDKSGLPSDRFSAERTGGSVSTLTIQRTQQEDSAVYLCASSLSGVGNQPQHFGDGTRLSIL.